This T cell receptor beta chain was sequenced during a study of cytomegalovirus exposure and HLA in healthy donors. Whole-study results and caveats: Overall, roughly 160 TCR beta chains were annotated as cytomegalovirus-associated. Across HLA loci, a later analysis found differing TCR association rates, with DRB1 most and HLA-C fewest. Excluded were some V segments that proved indistinguishable, including TRBV6-2 and TRBV6-3.

In its sample, this clone was seen a few times. Antigen specificity is unknown. Trimming shortened V by 11 bases and J by 8 bases, and 16 bases separated the two germline ends. The germline V gene encodes CDR1 SEHNR and CDR2 FQNEAQ (reference sequence). This CDR3 is 12 amino acids long. This PCR relied on a set of 60 Vbeta primers and 13 Jbeta primers. As processed by the authors: A follow-up analysis tallied about 80 million unique TCR beta chains, roughly 11 million shared. TCRdb's table, derived via immunoSEQ multiplex PCR, lists solely in-frame clones and lacks some. The V and J calls and clone size are taken from that table; D and trimming were inferred from the DNA. The repertoire consists of approximately 160,000 clones, with more than 65% occurring once and the leading ten covering approximately 4.4%.

What was sequenced was PBMCs. The origin of this receptor is a young man in good health and CMV-seropositive. V gene TRBV7-9 combines with J gene TRBJ1-3; the D gene is possibly TRBD1 (6 bases). This CDR3 reads CAGGHSGDTIYF. In nucleotides, the CDR3 is TGTGCCGGGGGTCACTCAGGGGACACCATATATTTT.